This T cell receptor (beta chain) was obtained from a study of post-analysis software for immune sequencing data. Overall study context: Patients had relapsing-remitting, secondary progressive or progressive-relapsing multiple sclerosis; some lacked subtype. Study-wide findings and caveats: Batch-matched samples strongly co-clustered by F measure. Among five TRBV segments more frequent in patients than controls were TRBV5-6, TRBV5-1 and TRBV20-1.

Trimming removed 6 bases at V and 13 bases at J, with 19 bases between. The germline V gene encodes CDR1 GTSNPN and CDR2 SVGIG (reference sequence). This CDR3 has 12 residues. Concerning this clonotype itself: Its cognate antigen is unknown.

Every TCR beta cDNA library bore unique molecular identifiers. Hundreds of thousands of cDNA molecules came from roughly 1 to 10 million T cells. Via MiXCR, TCRdb re-called the PCR reads, giving one row per CDR3 protein. The sample lists 650,000 to 850,000 distinct CDR3 sequences, approximately 53% occurring once. Sequencing used blood. The clonotype was recovered from a girl between 5 and 17 years old with multiple sclerosis. V is TRBV30 and J is TRBJ2-4, with TRBD2 as a possible D gene (7 bases). The CDR3 region has the DNA TGTGCCTGCACGATAGGGGGGAGGGAGCAGTACTTC. It specifies CACTIGGREQYF.